This T cell receptor beta chain came from a study of metastatic and nonmetastatic thyroid tumors. Study results and caveats: Reports indicated that malignant thyroid tumors showed significantly higher TCR beta diversity than benign nodules did, in blood and tumor.

None of the patients had undergone any treatment ahead of thyroid surgery. TCRdb reassembled clones from the PCR reads with MiXCR. This sample yields under 60,000 clones, of which approximately 24% are seen a single time; roughly 3.8% belongs to the top ten. About this clone: Its antigen is unidentified.

This CDR3 comprises 14 residues. Trimming removed 6 bases at V and 3 bases at J, with 14 bases between. CDR1 and CDR2 (germline): SGHRS, YFSETQ. Sample: blood. The sequence was obtained from a male donor with papillary thyroid cancer or a benign thyroid nodule (not recorded which). Some clones in this sample may be carry-over from other donors' samples. The rearrangement links TRBV5-1 to TRBJ2-3; tentatively, D is TRBD2 (6 bases). CDR3 protein: CASTPAGGTDTQYF. The CDR3 DNA is TGCGCCAGCACCCCGGCAGGAGGGACAGATACGCAGTATTTT. The complete variable domain, with remaining parts taken from reference TRBV5-1 and TRBJ2-3, reads KAGVTQTPRYLIKTRGQQVTLSCSPISGHRSVSWYQQTPGQGLQFLFEYFSETQRNKGNFPGRFSGRQFSNSRSEMNVSTLELGDSALYLCASTPAGGTDTQYFGPGTRLTVL.